This T cell receptor beta chain was documented in a study of blood T cell repertoires in COVID-19. Trimming at V came to 3 bases and at J to 7 bases, leaving 11 bases not matched to a gene. CDR1 and CDR2 from the germline V gene are KGHSH and LQKENI. This CDR3 comprises 16 residues. Assay used: immunoSEQ multiplex PCR; TCRdb lists only in-frame clones, some missing. The table has 150,000 to 200,000 clones, about 81% seen once. This clone has just a few counts. V usage is TRBV18 and J usage is TRBJ2-7, with 11 bases matching TRBD2. Sequenced input: peripheral blood. This receptor was obtained from a woman aged 70-85 years with acute or convalescent COVID-19. CDR3 DNA: TGTGCCAGCTCACCGATCATAGCGGGAGGGCAAAAAGAGCAGTACTTC. Translation gives CASSPIIAGGQKEQYF.